A single sample is the source of the 20 T cell receptor beta chains below, sequenced in a study of blood T cell repertoires in COVID-19. Data came from immunoSEQ multiplex PCR; TCRdb stores just in-frame clones and leaves some out. The table includes 150,000 to 200,000 clones, over 80% detected once. Sequencing was carried out using peripheral blood. The receptors were sampled from a man in his thirties or forties with COVID-19, enrolled during active disease.

V usage is TRBV12-3 or TRBV12-4 and J usage is TRBJ2-7; D is possibly TRBD2 (5 bases). V was clipped by 3 bases and J by 7 bases, with 10 bases between them. CDR3 length: 12 residues. The CDR3 loop reads CASSFGSWEQYF. The CDR3 nucleotides are TGTGCCAGCAGTTTTGGGAGTTGGGAGCAGTACTTC.

The genes are TRBV24-1 and TRBJ2-7, with 8 nucleotides matching TRBD2. The V gene's germline CDR1 is KGHDR and CDR2 SFDVKD. V was pared by 0 bases and J by 6 bases, with 9 bases of the junction left unmatched. The CDR3 is 16 residues long. This CDR3 is CATSDLRGGASGEQYF. For the CDR3, the DNA is TGTGCCACCAGTGATTTGCGGGGGGGGGCCTCCGGCGAGCAGTACTTC.

The gene calls are TRBV5-6 and TRBJ2-7, with TRBD1 matching 9 bases. The CDR3 length is 16 residues. Germline values: CDR1 SGHDT, CDR2 YYEEEE. The ends lost 4 bases at V and 2 bases at J; junction bases unmatched: 10. CDR3 in DNA: TGTGCCAGCAGCCCCACTGCGGGACAGGGCCCCTACGAGCAGTACTTC. It encodes CASSPTAGQGPYEQYF.

The V call is TRBV10-3, the J call TRBJ2-1; 7 bases map to TRBD2. V dropped 4 bases and J dropped 7; count of bases not matched to a gene: 7. This CDR3 is 14 amino acids long. Looked up from germline, CDR1 is ENHRY and CDR2 is SYGVKD. The CDR3 bases are TGTGCCATCAGTGGAGGGAGGGTCTCGAATGAGCAGTTCTTC. Protein: CAISGGRVSNEQFF.

This sequence joins TRBV6-5 and TRBJ2-5; D might be TRBD1 (5 bases). Germline V gene lookup returns CDR1 MNHEY and CDR2 SVGAGI. Trimming cost V 0 bases and J 4 bases, with 9 bases left between them. The CDR3 spans 14 residues. The CDR3 DNA reads TGTGCCAGCAGTTACTCAGGTCAGGGAGAGACCCAGTACTTC. This sequence encodes CASSYSGQGETQYF.

The chain employs TRBV5-1 and TRBJ2-3, with 9 bases aligning to TRBD2. The CDR3 is 17 amino acids. V lost 4 bases, J lost 5 bases, and 14 bases stayed unmatched. Germline CDR1 SGHRS, CDR2 YFSETQ. The CDR3 sequence: CASSGHLLAGAIDTQYF. The CDR3 DNA reads TGCGCCAGCAGCGGGCACCTGTTAGCGGGGGCTATAGATACGCAGTATTTT.

The chain is built from TRBV29-1 and TRBJ2-7; 7 nucleotides align to TRBD1. Germline CDR1 reads SQVTM; CDR2 reads ANQGSEA. Unmatched junction bases numbered 10, after V lost 6 bases and J lost 2 bases. The CDR3 contains 14 residues. The chain's CDR3 is CSVGAGTVTYEQYF. CDR3 coding DNA: TGCAGCGTGGGAGCCGGGACAGTCACCTACGAGCAGTACTTC.

The V gene is TRBV27, the J gene TRBJ1-2; 7 bases line up with TRBD1. The CDR3 is made up of 13 amino acids. Germline V gene lookup returns CDR1 MNHEY and CDR2 SMNVEV (reference sequence). V was pared by 3 bases and J by 6 bases, with 4 bases of the junction left unmatched. Here the CDR3 DNA reads TGTGCCAGCAGTTTGGAGGGGGCGGATGGCTACACCTTC. This sequence encodes CASSLEGADGYTF.

This clone was counted once. This chain joins TRBV2 and TRBJ1-5, with 9 bases identical to TRBD1. Germline V gene sequence: CDR1 SNHLY, CDR2 FYNNEI. This CDR3 is 15 amino acids long. The V segment lost 2 bases and the J segment 2 bases; nucleotides outside the gene matches: 1. CDR3 protein: CASSERTGGNQPQHF. The CDR3 DNA follows: TGTGCCAGCAGTGAAAGGACAGGGGGCAATCAGCCCCAGCATTTT.

Worth noting for this clone: The same CDR3 arises from other DNA sequences in this sample as well. The V call is TRBV4-1, the J call TRBJ2-7; possible D gene TRBD1, 6 bases. This CDR3 comprises 19 residues. V was pared by 1 base and J by 3 bases, with 25 bases between. CDR1 and CDR2 (germline): MGHRA, YSYEKL. CDR3 residues: CASSQGRDQGTPPNYEQYF. CDR3 bases: TGCGCCAGCAGCCAAGGTAGAGACCAGGGGACACCGCCGAACTACGAGCAGTACTTC.

This clone came up once. The chain couples TRBV6-4 to TRBJ1-3; D perhaps matches TRBD1 (6 bases). The germline V gene encodes CDR1 MRHNA and CDR2 SNTAGT. Trimming pared 2 bases from V and 4 bases from J, leaving 6 bases between. The CDR3 runs to 13 residues. In DNA form, the CDR3 reads TGTGCCAGCAGTGACAGGGGGGGAAACACCATATATTTT. It encodes CASSDRGGNTIYF.

The CDR3 coding sequence is TGCAGCGCTGGGACAGGGTTTCTCTATGGCTACACCTTC. Protein product: CSAGTGFLYGYTF. V usage is TRBV29-1 and J usage is TRBJ1-2; 9 bases map to TRBD1. CDR1 and CDR2 (germline): SQVTM, ANQGSEA. The CDR3 contains 13 residues. Unmatched junction bases numbered 7, after V lost 7 bases and J lost 4 bases.

The chain uses TRBV29-1 and TRBJ1-1, with D maybe TRBD1 (5 bases). Trimming took off 6 bases at V and 4 bases at J, with 18 bases between the two ends. Per germline, CDR1 SQVTM and CDR2 ANQGSEA. There are 14 residues in the CDR3. This CDR3 is CSVWEGLWGTEAFF. DNA of the CDR3: TGCAGCGTCTGGGAGGGACTCTGGGGCACTGAAGCTTTCTTT.

CDR3 nucleotide sequence: TGTGCCAGCAGCTCCCGGACGGCACTAGCGGCATCCTACGAGCAGTACTTC. Protein sequence: CASSSRTALAASYEQYF. The rearrangement uses TRBV13 and TRBJ2-7; 8 bases match TRBD2. Unmatched junction bases numbered 12, after V lost 4 bases and J lost 1 base. This CDR3 has 17 amino acids. Germline CDR1 PRHDT, CDR2 FYEKMQ (reference sequence).

This clone was observed once. J is TRBJ2-1 and V is TRBV18; no firm D call. Germline assignment: CDR1 KGHSH and CDR2 LQKENI. V was shortened by 0 bases and J by 8 bases, with 8 bases between the two germline ends. The CDR3 covers 13 residues. Here the CDR3 DNA reads TGTGCCAGCTCACCACCTCTAACAGATGAGCAGTTCTTC. Its translation: CASSPPLTDEQFF.

The chain has TRBV6-5 and TRBJ1-2; 8 bases agree with TRBD1. The germline V gene encodes CDR1 MNHEY and CDR2 SVGAGI. The CDR3 is 12 amino acids. V lost 8 bases, J lost 3 bases, and 2 bases stayed unmatched. The CDR3 spells CASRQGYYGYTF. CDR3 nucleotide sequence: TGTGCCAGCCGACAGGGGTACTATGGCTACACCTTC.

The chain recombines TRBV27 with TRBJ2-3; D perhaps matches TRBD2 (5 bases). This CDR3 has 14 amino acids. The V gene lost 5 bases and the J gene lost 5 bases, with 14 bases spanning the gap. CDR1 is MNHEY and CDR2 is SMNVEV in the germline V gene (reference sequence). The CDR3, as DNA: TGTGCCAGCAGTGGCAGCGGTCCTGTAGATACGCAGTATTTT. This gives the protein CASSGSGPVDTQYF.

The count of this clone is one. The chain recombines TRBV13 with TRBJ1-5; D might be TRBD1 (6 bases). The length of the CDR3 is 16 residues. Trimming pared 4 bases from V and 0 bases from J, leaving 13 bases between. Germline CDR1 and CDR2: PRHDT and FYEKMQ (reference sequence). CDR3 loop: CASSSRDTNSNQPQHF. The DNA for the CDR3 is TGTGCCAGCAGCTCCCGGGACACAAATAGCAATCAGCCCCAGCATTTT.

This chain uses TRBV2 with TRBJ1-2; D unresolved. The V gene lost 7 bases and the J gene lost 0 bases, with 18 bases spanning the gap. This CDR3 region has 16 residues. Germline V gives CDR1 SNHLY, CDR2 FYNNEI. In nucleotides, the CDR3 is TGTGCCAGCAATTTAAAGGTTGGAGGTCCTAACTATGGCTACACCTTC. Encoded protein: CASNLKVGGPNYGYTF.

CDR3 sequence (DNA): TGTGCCAGCACTCTAGACAGGGCGAACACTGAAGCTTTCTTT. Translated: CASTLDRANTEAFF. The chain combines TRBV3-1 (or the pseudogene TRBV3-2) with TRBJ1-1, with TRBD1 identical over 7 bases. V gave up 7 bases and J gave up 1 base; unmatched junction bases: 6. The CDR3 totals 14 residues. Germline CDR1 reads LGHDT; CDR2 reads YNNKEL (reference sequence).